This T cell receptor beta chain was recovered during a study of the immune and genomic landscape of osteosarcoma. Study at large: Patients had high-grade osteosarcoma, aged roughly 5-81 at diagnosis.

The assay was immunoSEQ multiplex PCR, and TCRdb's table has in-frame clones only and misses some. The sample holds about 4,600 clones, 70% to 80% seen once. Note on this clone: Antigen specificity is unknown. An end of the junction does not agree with germline; a read error may underlie this.

The study's findings and limits: Clonality was benchmarked against external normal skin and healthy blood data. Compared with cold C1, the hot C3 cluster had higher, still-low clonality. Limited clonal expansion was suggested by productive clonality averaging approximately 0.1, maximum more than 0.29.

Osteosarcoma specimens were post-treatment primary, local recurrence and metastasis tumors from poor-prognosis patients. The CDR3 extends over 14 amino acids. CDR1 and CDR2 (germline): SEHNR, FQNEAQ (reference sequence). The sequencing sample was made of osteosarcoma tumor tissue from the femur. The receptor was derived from a human donor with osteosarcoma. The chain has TRBV7-9 and TRBJ1-2; 11 nucleotides line up with TRBD1. CDR3 nucleotide sequence: TGTGCCAGCACCTTAAGGACAGGGGGCGGTGGCTACACCTTC. Residues: CASTLRTGGGGYTF.